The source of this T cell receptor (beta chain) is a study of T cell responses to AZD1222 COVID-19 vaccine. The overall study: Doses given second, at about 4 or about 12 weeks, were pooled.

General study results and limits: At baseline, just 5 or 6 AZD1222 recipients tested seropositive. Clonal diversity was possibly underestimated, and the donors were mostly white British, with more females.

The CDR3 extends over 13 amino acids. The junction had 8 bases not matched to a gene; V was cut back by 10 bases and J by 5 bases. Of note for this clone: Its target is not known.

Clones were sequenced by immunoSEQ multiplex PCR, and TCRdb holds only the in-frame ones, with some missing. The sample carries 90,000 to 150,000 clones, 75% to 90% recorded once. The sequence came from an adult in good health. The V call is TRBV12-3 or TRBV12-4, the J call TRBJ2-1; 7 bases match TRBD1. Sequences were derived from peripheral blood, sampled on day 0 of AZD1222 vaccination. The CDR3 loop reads CATSGQRDNEQFF. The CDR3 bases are TGTGCCACCTCGGGACAGCGCGACAATGAGCAGTTCTTC.